The 17 T cell receptor beta chains presented below share a single source sample, sequenced in a study of blood T cell repertoires in COVID-19. TCRdb's table, derived via immunoSEQ multiplex PCR, lists solely in-frame clones and lacks some. This sample has tens of thousands of clones, with 85% to 90% found just once. Sequencing was done on a sample of peripheral blood. The receptor source for this set is a man aged 80 or over with active or convalescent COVID-19.

The J gene is TRBJ2-1, the V gene TRBV6-5; maybe TRBD2 (6 bases). The V end was cut by 2 bases, the J end by 4 bases, with 15 bases between. From germline, CDR1 is MNHEY and CDR2 SVGAGI. CDR3 size: 16 residues. In DNA, the CDR3 is TGTGCCAGCAGTTACGCCGGGACTTCAATATACAATGAGCAGTTCTTC. Translated: CASSYAGTSIYNEQFF.

The chain joins TRBV7-8 to TRBJ1-3; 9 nucleotides line up with TRBD1. Germline loops: CDR1 SGHVS, CDR2 FQNEAQ. This CDR3 spans 15 amino acids. J lost 8 bases, V lost 2 bases, and 7 bases had no gene match. The CDR3 protein is CASSLIDRGGHTIYF. Here the CDR3 DNA reads TGTGCCAGCAGCTTAATCGACAGGGGGGGACACACCATATATTTT.

This chain uses TRBV20-1 with TRBJ1-3; possible D gene TRBD1, 5 bases. There are 14 residues in the CDR3. Trimming cost V 3 bases and J 3 bases, with 12 bases left between them. Germline V lookup: CDR1 DFQATT, CDR2 SNEGSKA (reference sequence). CDR3 protein: CSASAQGYGNTIYF. As DNA, the CDR3 is TGCAGTGCTAGTGCGCAGGGTTATGGAAACACCATATATTTT.

The chain couples TRBV18 to TRBJ2-5, with D perhaps matching TRBD1 (6 bases). The ends were cut back, 4 bases at V and 10 bases at J, with 16 bases in the middle. Germline CDR1 KGHSH, CDR2 LQKENI. The CDR3 has 13 amino acids. This CDR3 is CASSQQGRGNQYF. The CDR3, as DNA: TGTGCCAGCTCACAACAGGGAAGGGGGAACCAGTACTTC.

This clone occurred a few times. This chain uses TRBV9 with TRBJ2-1, with 12 bases lining up with TRBD2. After removal of 0 bases from V and 10 bases from J, the junction contained 11 bases not matched to a gene. In germline, CDR1 is SGDLS, CDR2 YYNGEE. The CDR3 length is 17 residues. The CDR3 protein is CASSVGASGGADAEQFF. The CDR3 DNA reads as TGTGCCAGCAGCGTAGGGGCTAGCGGGGGGGCCGATGCGGAGCAGTTCTTC.

This chain joins TRBV2 and TRBJ1-4, with TRBD1 matching 8 bases. Looked up from germline, CDR1 is SNHLY and CDR2 is FYNNEI. The length of the CDR3 is 15 residues. The junction had 9 bases not matched to a gene; V was cut back by 8 bases and J by 4 bases. CDR3 sequence reads: CASAYGQGVNEKLFF. CDR3 nucleotides: TGTGCCAGCGCATACGGACAGGGCGTTAATGAAAAACTGTTTTTT.

As concerns this clone: A read error may account for a junction end that differs from germline. The chain joins TRBV30 to TRBJ1-4; D uncertain. Germline CDR1 and CDR2: GTSNPN and SVGIG (reference sequence). The CDR3 totals 12 residues. The DNA for the CDR3 is TGTGCCTGGTGTGTCAAAAATGAAAAACTGTTTTTT. Translating it yields CAWCVKNEKLFF.

Only one count was recorded for this clone. The V call is TRBV19, the J call TRBJ2-1, with 8 positions matching TRBD1. The CDR3 loop spans 17 amino acids. V lost 4 bases, J lost 8 bases, and 16 bases stayed unmatched. The V gene's germline CDR1 is LNHDA and CDR2 SQIVND (reference sequence). CDR3 sequence reads: CASSTIPGQARSHEQFF. DNA for the CDR3: TGTGCCAGTAGTACTATTCCGGGACAGGCACGATCCCATGAGCAGTTCTTC.

The gene calls are TRBV6-6 and TRBJ1-1; the D is unclear. This CDR3 comprises 16 residues. Germline CDR1 is MNHNY and CDR2 is SVGAGI (reference sequence). Between the trimmed V and J ends, which lost 2 bases and 0 bases, there was a span of 13 bases. The DNA for the CDR3 is TGTGCCAGCAGTTACGTGCTAGCAGTTATGAACACTGAAGCTTTCTTT. It yields the protein CASSYVLAVMNTEAFF.

The CDR3 sequence: CASSETSGRAIEQFF. The CDR3, as DNA: TGTGCCAGTAGCGAGACTAGCGGGAGGGCTATTGAGCAGTTCTTC. The chain is built from TRBV19 and TRBJ2-1; 14 bases map to TRBD2. Germline CDR1 is LNHDA and CDR2 is SQIVND (reference sequence). The CDR3 length is 15 residues. Trimming cost V 6 bases and J 9 bases; bases outside gene matches: 7.

The chain is built from TRBV21-1 and TRBJ2-5; TRBD2 is the table's D call, not checked against the DNA. TRBV21-1 is reported as a pseudogene. The CDR3 is 14 amino acids. Written as DNA, the CDR3 is TGTGCCAGCAGCAAGGAGTATCGAGTATCCGCCCAGTACTTC. Translating it yields CASSKEYRVSAQYF.

The V gene is TRBV7-2, the J gene TRBJ2-1; 7 bases are a match to TRBD2. Germline lookup yields CDR1 SGHTA and CDR2 FQGNSA. The V segment lost 2 bases and the J segment 9 bases; nucleotides outside the gene matches: 10. The CDR3 is 15 residues long. The DNA for the CDR3 is TGTGCCAGCAGCTTAAGAATGGGGACTATGGGTGAGCAGTTCTTC. It translates to CASSLRMGTMGEQFF.

This sequence joins TRBV13 and TRBJ1-2; TRBD1 agrees at 8 bases. This CDR3 region has 16 residues. Germline V gene sequence: CDR1 PRHDT, CDR2 FYEKMQ (reference sequence). Trimming cost V 5 bases and J 7 bases; bases outside gene matches: 15. The DNA for the CDR3 is TGTGCCAGCAGCCTTGAAACCGGGACAGGCTTTGGTGGCTACACCTTC. It is translated as CASSLETGTGFGGYTF.

This sequence joins TRBV9 and TRBJ1-3, with a tentative D call TRBD1 (6 bases). The V end was cut by 6 bases, the J end by 4 bases, with 20 bases between. The CDR3 length is 16 residues. Germline V gene data show CDR1 as SGDLS and CDR2 as YYNGEE. In DNA, the CDR3 is TGTGCCAGCACGGGTGAACAGGGATTCTCCGGAAACACCATATATTTT. This sequence encodes CASTGEQGFSGNTIYF.

The sample holds one count of this clone. CDR3 protein: CASSMTWSSYNSPLHF. In DNA form, the CDR3 reads TGTGCCAGTAGTATGACGTGGAGCTCCTATAATTCACCCCTCCACTTT. V and J are TRBV19 and TRBJ1-6; D call uncertain. CDR1 LNHDA and CDR2 SQIVND come from the germline V gene (reference sequence). The CDR3 has 16 amino acids. V was clipped by 3 bases and J by 0 bases, with 9 bases between them.

The CDR3 DNA reads as TGTGCCAGCAGCTTAGAAGGGCATCTAGACAGCAGTTACCAAGAGACCCAGTACTTC. Its translation is CASSLEGHLDSSYQETQYF. The chain employs TRBV7-6 and TRBJ2-5; tentative D call: TRBD1 (5 bases). Trimming pared 1 base from V and 0 bases from J, leaving 21 bases between. Germline CDR1 reads SGHVS; CDR2 reads FNYEAQ. The CDR3 is made up of 19 amino acids.

The table lists this clone with a count of one. The chain is built from TRBV24-1 and TRBJ1-1; D not certain. In germline, CDR1 is KGHDR, CDR2 SFDVKD. CDR3 size: 12 residues. V lost 4 bases and J 5 bases, leaving 7 bases between the germline ends. The CDR3 region has the DNA TGTGCCACCAGTGACCCCGGGACTGAAGCTTTCTTT. It encodes CATSDPGTEAFF.